This T cell receptor (beta chain) was identified during a study of cytomegalovirus exposure and HLA in healthy donors. Overall study findings and caveats: The HLA-A and HLA-B alleles of most subjects were reportedly predicted accurately from TCR beta sequences.

It was with 60 Vbeta and 13 Jbeta primers that the PCR ran. Data came from immunoSEQ multiplex PCR; TCRdb stores just in-frame clones and leaves some out. This table holds under 200,000 clones, around 82% found once. While unrecorded immune exposures were likely, the donors were nominally healthy when sampled. This clone was observed a few times. The antigen remains undetermined. The CDR3 has 13 residues. Deletions cut 7 bases from V and 3 bases from J, with 12 bases between. The V gene's germline CDR1 is SGHRS and CDR2 YFSETQ. The source of this sequence is a man aged 55-75 years in good health and CMV-seronegative. Sample: PBMCs. This chain joins TRBV5-1 and TRBJ2-3, with unresolved D. CDR3 residues: CASDSTGTDTQYF. CDR3 in DNA: TGCGCCAGCGACTCTACCGGGACAGATACGCAGTATTTT.